This T cell receptor beta chain stems from a study of blood T cell repertoires in COVID-19. Germline trimming cut 6 bases from V and 6 bases from J; bases unmatched to any gene: 9. The CDR3 extends over 16 amino acids. Germline V gene sequence: CDR1 SGHAT, CDR2 FQNNGV. Data came from immunoSEQ multiplex PCR; TCRdb stores just in-frame clones and leaves some out. In the table there are under 250,000 clones, about 85% of which are singletons. The receptor's source is a young man who had recovered from COVID-19. Sequenced: PBMCs or T cells enriched from blood (not recorded which). The genes are TRBV11-2 and TRBJ1-6; 9 nucleotides line up with TRBD1. In nucleotides, the CDR3 is TGTGCCAGCAGGAAGAGGGGACAGGGTTCTAATTCACCCCTCCACTTT. Translation gives CASRKRGQGSNSPLHF.